The 19 T cell receptor beta chains listed next were all sequenced from one sample in a study of T-cell memory formation after mild COVID-19. TCRdb analysed the 5' RACE reads with MiXCR anew, one entry per CDR3 protein. The table has 500,000 to 600,000 distinct CDR3 sequences, over 15% seen once. Sequencing was performed on PBMCs or a T cell subset sorted from them (not recorded which). The receptors come from an adult woman who had mild COVID-19 (a few samples of this study predate the infection). Cell type and time point are not known.

For this clonotype: One base away lies a much larger clone, so this may be a sequencing read error. J is TRBJ1-5 and V is TRBV15; D uncertain. The CDR3 contains 8 residues. CDR1 is LNHNV, CDR2 YYDKDF, per germline (reference sequence). CDR3 protein: CSDQPQHF. The CDR3 nucleotides are TGTAGCGATCAGCCCCAGCATTTT.

This clonotype was detected only a few times. The CDR3 sequence: CASSSSRLKGGDRGWDEQFF. In DNA form, the CDR3 reads TGTGCCAGCAGCTCTTCTCGGCTGAAGGGCGGGGACAGGGGGTGGGATGAGCAGTTCTTC. This sequence joins TRBV13 and TRBJ2-1, with TRBD1 matching over 11 bases. The CDR3 contains 20 residues. The germline V gene encodes CDR1 PRHDT and CDR2 FYEKMQ (reference sequence). Trimming at V came to 4 bases and at J to 8 bases, leaving 22 bases not matched to a gene.

This clonotype showed up just a few times. The chain employs TRBV12-3 or TRBV12-4 and TRBJ1-5; D remains ambiguous. The V gene lost 8 bases and the J gene lost 0 bases, with 5 bases spanning the gap. The CDR3 sequence is 12 residues long. This CDR3 reads CASANSNQPQHF. The DNA for the CDR3 is TGTGCCAGCGCCAATAGCAATCAGCCCCAGCATTTT.

This clonotype was observed a handful of times. The chain couples TRBV29-1 to TRBJ2-1; 9 bases are shared with TRBD1. This CDR3 is built from 13 residues. Germline V gives CDR1 SQVTM, CDR2 ANQGSEA. Losses at the gene ends were 4 bases for V and 3 bases for J; bases not matched to a gene: 1. DNA of the CDR3: TGCAGCGTTGGACAGGGGGACTACAATGAGCAGTTCTTC. Translating gives CSVGQGDYNEQFF.

This clonotype was seen a few times. The chain uses TRBV12-3 or TRBV12-4 and TRBJ2-7, with a possible D match to TRBD1 (5 bases). The CDR3 runs to 14 residues. V was shortened by 2 bases and J by 2 bases, with 10 bases between the two germline ends. CDR3 DNA: TGTGCCAGCAGTTTAAGGGGTAACACCTACGAGCAGTACTTC. It is translated as CASSLRGNTYEQYF.

This chain uses TRBV20-1 with TRBJ1-5; D might be TRBD1 (6 bases). Germline V gene data show CDR1 as DFQATT and CDR2 as SNEGSKA (reference sequence). Trimming stripped 5 bases from V and 3 bases from J, with 11 bases between. The CDR3 length is 13 residues. Here the CDR3 DNA reads TGCAGTGCTGCCAGGGGAACCAATCAGCCCCAGCATTTT. Protein product: CSAARGTNQPQHF.

This sequence joins TRBV5-1 and TRBJ2-2; possible D gene TRBD1, 6 bases. V lost 3 bases and J lost 3, with 9 bases in between. CDR1 and CDR2 (germline): SGHRS, YFSETQ. CDR3 length equals 14 residues. CDR3 DNA: TGCGCCAGCAGCTCTCAGGGGTACACCGGGGAGCTGTTTTTT. Translated, it gives CASSSQGYTGELFF.

This clonotype was seen a few times. The chain combines TRBV7-3 with TRBJ1-6, with a weak D call TRBD1 (5 bases). The CDR3 sequence is 13 residues long. V was shortened by 0 bases and J by 14 bases, with 11 bases between the two germline ends. Per germline, CDR1 SGHTA and CDR2 FQGTGA. The CDR3 protein is CASSLTNRSTLHF. CDR3 coding DNA: TGTGCCAGCAGCTTAACGAACAGGTCAACCCTCCACTTT.

Only a few counts were recorded for this clonotype. The rearrangement joins TRBV3-1 to TRBJ1-2; perhaps TRBD1 as D (5 bases). The CDR3 is 13 amino acids. The V and J ends lost 4 bases and 4 bases respectively, with 10 bases between them. In germline, CDR1 is LGHDT, CDR2 YNNKEL (reference sequence). For the CDR3, the DNA is TGTGCCAGCAGCCCTAGAGGGACCTATGGCTACACCTTC. It encodes CASSPRGTYGYTF.

V is TRBV19 and J is TRBJ1-1; D gene ambiguous. CDR1 LNHDA and CDR2 SQIVND come from the germline V gene (reference sequence). The ends were cut back, 1 base at V and 1 base at J, with 19 bases in the middle. The CDR3 covers 18 residues. The CDR3 DNA reads as TGTGCCAGTAGTATAGGGAATGTGGCCACTACCCAGAACACTGAAGCTTTCTTT. This gives the protein CASSIGNVATTQNTEAFF.

V and J are TRBV29-1 and TRBJ1-1; D is possibly TRBD1 (5 bases). Germline CDR1 reads SQVTM; CDR2 reads ANQGSEA. V was pared by 1 base and J by 3 bases, with 18 bases between. This CDR3 spans 16 amino acids. CDR3 DNA: TGCAGCGTTGAAGGAGGTTATGGAGGGGCGGACACTGAAGCTTTCTTT. Protein product: CSVEGGYGGADTEAFF.

This chain joins TRBV21-1 and TRBJ2-7. TRBV21-1 is noted as a pseudogene. The length of the CDR3 is 14 residues. CDR3 nucleotides: TGTGCCAGCAGGGCTCGCTCTAAGGAATACGAGCAGTACTTC. Protein sequence: CASRARSKEYEQYF.

The chain is built from TRBV4-1 and TRBJ2-7; D gene unclear. The CDR3 loop spans 15 amino acids. Germline CDR1 and CDR2: MGHRA and YSYEKL. Trimming took 1 base from V and 2 from J, leaving 12 bases between them. This chain's CDR3 is CASSQVTTPTYEQYF. CDR3 sequence (DNA): TGCGCCAGCAGCCAAGTGACCACACCTACCTACGAGCAGTACTTC.

This chain connects TRBV9 to TRBJ1-2; D not resolved. The CDR3 sequence is 14 residues long. Trimming took 4 bases from V and 5 from J, leaving 15 bases between them. CDR1 is SGDLS and CDR2 is YYNGEE in the germline V gene. The CDR3, as DNA: TGTGCCAGCAGCACTGACGGGGATGGATATGGCTACACCTTC. Encoded protein: CASSTDGDGYGYTF.

The chain uses TRBV5-6 and TRBJ2-4; TRBD1 matches 8 bases. The CDR3 runs 15 residues. CDR1 and CDR2 from the germline V gene are SGHDT and YYEEEE. The junction had 9 bases not matched to a gene; V was cut back by 4 bases and J by 6 bases. CDR3: CASSPGGVGRNIQYF. The CDR3 region has the DNA TGTGCCAGCAGCCCAGGGGGCGTGGGGAGAAACATTCAGTACTTC.

This clonotype came up many times. The rearrangement links TRBV29-1 to TRBJ2-2, with TRBD1 as a possible D gene (6 bases). CDR1 and CDR2 from the germline V gene are SQVTM and ANQGSEA. The ends were cut back, 7 bases at V and 6 bases at J, with 18 bases in the middle. There are 14 residues in the CDR3. CDR3 residues: CSARPQGRAGELFF. The CDR3 bases are TGCAGCGCCCGCCCACAGGGAAGGGCCGGGGAGCTGTTTTTT.

This chain connects TRBV21-1 to TRBJ2-1; the table's D call of TRBD1 was not tested on the DNA. TRBV21-1 is a documented pseudogene. The CDR3 is made up of 16 amino acids. The CDR3: CASSADRGRVSNEQFF. CDR3 bases: TGTGCCAGCAGCGCCGACAGGGGGCGCGTATCCAATGAGCAGTTCTTC.

The rearrangement joins TRBV12-3 or TRBV12-4 to TRBJ2-5; 14 bases line up with TRBD2. The J segment lost 5 bases and the V segment lost 6 bases, leaving 8 bases of the junction unmatched. The CDR3 has 16 amino acids. The CDR3 nucleotides read TGTGCCAGCAGCCTAGTCGGGACTAGCGGGGGTGAGACCCAGTACTTC. It specifies CASSLVGTSGGETQYF.

The rearrangement links TRBV7-6 to TRBJ2-3, with D perhaps TRBD1 or TRBD2 (6 bases each). Germline V gene data show CDR1 as SGHVS and CDR2 as FNYEAQ. This CDR3 is 16 amino acids long. The V end was cut by 5 bases, the J end by 3 bases, with 18 bases between. Here the CDR3 reads CASSIRWGAETDTQYF. The CDR3 DNA follows: TGTGCCAGCAGCATCCGTTGGGGGGCAGAAACAGATACGCAGTATTTT.